The entry that follows covers one TCR beta chain sequence. Trimming took 4 bases from V and 0 from J, leaving 13 bases between them. The CDR3 covers 16 residues. CDR1 and CDR2 from the germline V gene are LNHDA and SQIVND (reference sequence). The repertoire was sequenced with immunoSEQ multiplex PCR; TCRdb's copy has only in-frame clones and lacks some. The table has 50,000 or so clones, nearly 95% seen once. The sample comes from a study of T cell changes during pregnancy in multiple sclerosis. The sequence came from a female donor with multiple sclerosis, enrolled in a pregnancy study. The rearrangement uses TRBV19 and TRBJ1-5; maybe TRBD1 (6 bases). The starting material was peripheral blood, obtained in the third trimester of pregnancy. The chain's CDR3 is CASSTWDTYSNQPQHF. CDR3 in DNA: TGTGCCAGTAGTACTTGGGACACCTATAGCAATCAGCCCCAGCATTTT.